Listed below are T cell receptor beta chains from one sample, sequenced in a study of shared clonotypes between healthy human individuals. Sequenced by immunoSEQ multiplex PCR; TCRdb stores in-frame clones only, minus some. This sample carries about a million clones, under 80% of them seen once, and the ten largest clones take approximately 1.5%. Sequencing input: memory CD4+ T cells sorted from blood. These receptors originate from a man between 18 and 35 years old in good health. Each CDR3 is given with its conserved first and last residue. Each record gives: CDR3 length, J gene, D gene, clone size, V gene, CDR3 protein, CDR3 DNA. D genes are given only for firm matches. Clone size is shown for a subset of rows, as once, few, many or a class of expanded clone.

15 TRBJ1-5 TRBD1 NA TRBV19 CASNPGTASNQPQHF TGTGCCAGTAATCCTGGGACAGCAAGCAATCAGCCCCAGCATTTT
14 TRBJ2-3 NA NA TRBV5-4 CASSLSQGIDTQYF TGTGCCAGCAGCTTAAGTCAGGGGATAGATACGCAGTATTTT
17 TRBJ1-6 NA few TRBV7-2 CASSIPAGRSYNSPLHF TGTGCCAGCAGCATCCCAGCGGGGCGTTCCTATAATTCACCCCTCCACTTT
13 TRBJ2-5 NA few TRBV5-1 CASSSHGQETQYF TGCGCCAGCAGCTCTCACGGACAAGAGACCCAGTACTTC
14 TRBJ1-4 TRBD1 NA TRBV14 CASSQVRGQGKLFF TGTGCCAGCAGCCAAGTCAGGGGGCAAGGAAAACTGTTTTTT
18 TRBJ2-5 TRBD2 NA TRBV5-1 CASSLVASGTRAPETQYF TGCGCCAGCAGCTTGGTGGCTAGCGGAACTAGGGCGCCCGAGACCCAGTACTTC
16 TRBJ2-3 NA NA TRBV18 CASSPGPGTGTDTQYF TGTGCCAGCTCACCCGGACCCGGCACGGGCACAGATACGCAGTATTTT
16 TRBJ2-1 TRBD2 NA TRBV9 CASSVGTSGSYNEQFF TGTGCCAGCAGCGTAGGTACTAGCGGGAGTTACAATGAGCAGTTCTTC
15 TRBJ1-3 NA NA TRBV12-5 CASGPGILAGNTIYF TGTGCTAGTGGTCCGGGAATTTTGGCTGGAAACACCATATATTTT
15 TRBJ2-3 NA few TRBV19 CASSRPVSGTDTQYF TGTGCCAGTAGCCGACCCGTTTCGGGCACAGATACGCAGTATTTT
16 TRBJ2-2 TRBD1 NA TRBV7-3 CASSLKAGGASGELFF TGTGCCAGCAGCTTAAAGGCAGGGGGCGCTTCCGGGGAGCTGTTTTTT
16 TRBJ1-2 NA NA TRBV27 CASSLSGSWQGDGYTF TGTGCCAGCAGTTTATCAGGTTCGTGGCAGGGCGATGGCTACACCTTC
14 TRBJ2-1 NA NA TRBV18 CASSPPLSANEQFF TGTGCCAGCTCACCCCCCTTGAGCGCCAATGAGCAGTTCTTC
15 TRBJ2-3 NA once TRBV6-4 CASSDNGQPADTQYF TGTGCCAGCAGTGACAACGGACAACCCGCAGATACGCAGTATTTT